The 25 T cell receptor beta chains below were found in one sample sequenced in a study of vaccination and CD4 T cells after COVID-19. Cultured CD4+ T cell DNA was sequenced using the Oncomine TCR Beta short-read assay. TCRdb recomputed calls from the PCR reads with MiXCR, one row per CDR3 protein. The sample yields almost 20,000 distinct CDR3 sequences, 55% seen once. Treatment: roughly 10-day PBMC culture with coronavirus spike peptide pools or control peptides (ViraFEST assay). What these receptors recognize is not known. Sequenced material: CD4+ T cells from blood, cultured in vitro. All receptors come from a human donor who had recovered from COVID-19.

This clonotype is deemed medium-sized. This chain uses TRBV20-1 with TRBJ1-2; perhaps TRBD1 as D (6 bases). The CDR3 is 12 residues long. Germline V lookup: CDR1 DFQATT, CDR2 SNEGSKA (reference sequence). The ends were cut back, 3 bases at V and 4 bases at J, with 9 bases in the middle. CDR3 residues: CSASGQTYGYTF. CDR3 nucleotide sequence: TGCAGTGCTAGCGGACAGACCTATGGCTACACCTTC.

This chain links TRBV20-1 with TRBJ2-1; 12 nucleotides align to TRBD1. V lost 3 bases to trimming and J lost 4 bases; unmatched junction nucleotides: 7. This CDR3 is built from 16 residues. CDR1 is DFQATT, CDR2 SNEGSKA, per germline (reference sequence). The CDR3 here is CSARGQGASTYNEQFF. The CDR3 coding sequence is TGCAGTGCTAGGGGACAGGGGGCGTCTACATACAATGAGCAGTTCTTC.

The chain recombines TRBV7-9 with TRBJ2-7; D is possibly TRBD2 (6 bases). Trimming took off 8 bases at V and 3 bases at J, with 29 bases between the two ends. The germline CDR1 and CDR2 sequences are SEHNR and FQNEAQ (reference sequence). The CDR3 spans 18 residues. This CDR3 reads CASAHRPILGGKIYEQYF. CDR3 coding DNA: TGTGCCAGCGCCCACCGCCCGATTTTAGGCGGGAAAATCTACGAGCAGTACTTC.

This clonotype was observed a handful of times. CDR3 DNA: TGTGCCAGCCAGCGGGAGGGCCAGGTTAACATTCAGTACTTC. This translates into CASQREGQVNIQYF. This chain connects TRBV19 to TRBJ2-4; 10 nucleotides align to TRBD2. The CDR3 is 14 amino acids. V shed 9 bases, J shed 7 bases, and the junction held 9 bases outside the gene matches. CDR1 and CDR2 from the germline V gene are LNHDA and SQIVND (reference sequence).

The V and J genes are TRBV28 and TRBJ1-5, with 7 bases that match TRBD1. Looked up from germline, CDR1 is MDHEN and CDR2 is SYDVKM. Trimming took 4 bases from V and 4 from J; bases not matched to a gene: 10. The CDR3 sequence is 16 residues long. Here the CDR3 DNA reads TGTGCCAGCAGTTCTCACCCGGGACAGCGTAATCAGCCCCAGCATTTT. Amino acid sequence: CASSSHPGQRNQPQHF. Full variable domain (remainder filled in from reference TRBV28 and TRBJ1-5): DVKVTQSSRYLVKRTGEKVFLECVQDMDHENMFWYRQDPGLGLRLIYFSYDVKMKEKGDIPEGYSVSREKKERFSLILESASTNQTSMYLCASSSHPGQRNQPQHFGDGTRLSIL.

This sequence joins TRBV19 and TRBJ1-1; 9 bases agree with TRBD1. CDR3 length: 17 residues. CDR1 and CDR2 (germline): LNHDA, SQIVND (reference sequence). V shed 7 bases, J shed 4 bases, and the junction held 16 bases outside the gene matches. Here the CDR3 DNA reads TGTGCCAGTACCCGGGACAGGGCTGTGTATCATCCCACTGAAGCTTTCTTT. Amino acid sequence: CASTRDRAVYHPTEAFF. The full variable domain, in which reference TRBV19 and TRBJ1-1 provide the parts outside the CDR3, is DGGITQSPKYLFRKEGQNVTLSCEQNLNHDAMYWYRQDPGQGLRLIYYSQIVNDFQKGDIAEGYSVSREKKESFPLTVTSAQKNPTAFYLCASTRDRAVYHPTEAFFGQGTRLTVV.

This rearrangement joins TRBV28 to TRBJ1-4; 9 nucleotides align to TRBD1. CDR3 length equals 16 residues. Trimming took 4 bases from V and 7 from J; bases not matched to a gene: 10. Looked up from germline, CDR1 is MDHEN and CDR2 is SYDVKM. CDR3 sequence: CASSSNRGRRTEKLFF. In DNA, the CDR3 is TGTGCCAGCAGTTCGAACAGGGGGCGGAGGACTGAAAAACTGTTTTTT.

This chain links TRBV6-2 or TRBV6-3 with TRBJ2-7, with D possibly matching TRBD2 (7 bases). In germline, CDR1 is MNHEY, CDR2 SVGEGT. The CDR3 runs 14 residues. With 6 bases removed from V and 1 base from J, the gap between germline ends came to 13 bases. This CDR3 is CASSAGAGSYEQYF. For the CDR3, the DNA is TGTGCCAGCAGCGCGGGGGCAGGGTCCTACGAGCAGTACTTC.

The genes are TRBV20-1 and TRBJ2-5, with TRBD1 as a possible D gene (6 bases). The germline gives CDR1 DFQATT, CDR2 SNEGSKA (reference sequence). V lost 3 bases, J lost 4 bases, and 18 bases lay in between. The CDR3 is 15 residues long. CDR3 nucleotide sequence: TGCAGTGCTAGGGGGACAAAGCATAGGCGAGAGACCCAGTACTTC. Amino acids: CSARGTKHRRETQYF.

This clonotype was seen only a few times. V gene TRBV11-2 combines with J gene TRBJ2-7, with D perhaps matching TRBD2 (6 bases). The ends were cut back, 4 bases at V and 0 bases at J, with 10 bases in the middle. The CDR3 totals 14 residues. Germline V CDR1 and CDR2: SGHAT, FQNNGV. The CDR3 DNA sequence: TGTGCCAGCAGCTCCCGGGACTTCTCCTACGAGCAGTACTTC. This gives the protein CASSSRDFSYEQYF.

The gene calls are TRBV20-1 and TRBJ2-3; D not resolved. From germline, CDR1 is DFQATT and CDR2 SNEGSKA (reference sequence). The CDR3 is 14 residues long. V was shortened by 0 bases and J by 2 bases, with 9 bases between the two germline ends. Written as DNA, the CDR3 is TGCAGTGCTAGAGATCAGCTCTCCACAGATACGCAGTATTTT. Translating it yields CSARDQLSTDTQYF.

In its sample, this clonotype was seen a few times. The gene calls are TRBV5-6 and TRBJ1-6; no firm D call. Germline CDR1 reads SGHDT; CDR2 reads YYEEEE. Trimming stripped 3 bases from V and 3 bases from J, with 10 bases between. This CDR3 contains 15 residues. The CDR3 bases are TGTGCCAGCAGCTCCTGGAGGAGCTATAATTCACCCCTCCACTTT. It yields the protein CASSSWRSYNSPLHF.

This chain joins TRBV20-1 and TRBJ1-6; 8 positions match TRBD1. CDR1 is DFQATT, CDR2 SNEGSKA, per germline (reference sequence). The CDR3 runs to 14 residues. The ends lost 6 bases at V and 10 bases at J; junction bases unmatched: 11. The CDR3 here is CSAPKGQDDSPLHF. In nucleotides, the CDR3 is TGCAGTGCCCCGAAGGGACAGGACGACTCACCCCTCCACTTT.

This clonotype was seen a single time. The rearrangement links TRBV20-1 to TRBJ2-5, with D perhaps TRBD1 or TRBD2 (7 bases each). Between the trimmed V and J ends, which lost 6 bases and 3 bases, there was a span of 20 bases. Germline loops: CDR1 DFQATT, CDR2 SNEGSKA (reference sequence). This CDR3 is built from 15 residues. DNA of the CDR3: TGCAGTGCGGAACCAGGGGGAGGGAAGGAAGAGACCCAGTACTTC. Protein: CSAEPGGGKEETQYF.

The rearrangement joins TRBV2 to TRBJ1-2; D might be TRBD1 (6 bases). The CDR3 is made up of 16 amino acids. Trimming stripped 6 bases from V and 6 bases from J, with 23 bases between. CDR1 and CDR2 (germline): SNHLY, FYNNEI. CDR3 sequence: CASSGGLRQAQDGYTF. In nucleotides, the CDR3 is TGTGCCAGCAGCGGAGGCCTAAGACAGGCCCAGGATGGCTACACCTTC. The full variable domain, with the rest looked up from reference TRBV2 and TRBJ1-2, is EPEVTQTPSHQVTQMGQEVILRCVPISNHLYFYWYRQILGQKVEFLVSFYNNEISEKSEIFDDQFSVERPDGSNFTLKIRSTKLEDSAMYFCASSGGLRQAQDGYTFGSGTRLTVV.

The rearrangement joins TRBV7-2 to TRBJ2-3, with 8 positions matching TRBD2. The CDR3 sequence is 16 residues long. After removal of 3 bases from V and 6 bases from J, the junction contained 11 bases not matched to a gene. Germline CDR1 is SGHTA and CDR2 is FQGNSA. CDR3 coding DNA: TGTGCCAGCAGCTTCTTACCGGGGGGGACTGCTGATACGCAGTATTTT. Its translation is CASSFLPGGTADTQYF.

The chain links TRBV4-3 to TRBJ2-7, with TRBD2 matching over 9 bases. V was pared by 0 bases and J by 6 bases, with 3 bases of the junction left unmatched. Germline V gene lookup returns CDR1 LGHNA and CDR2 YSLEER. The CDR3 runs 14 residues. This chain's CDR3 is CASSQEAGGAEQYF. CDR3 in DNA: TGCGCCAGCAGCCAAGAGGCGGGGGGGGCCGAGCAGTACTTC.

This chain uses TRBV10-3 with TRBJ1-5; D not certain. The V gene's germline CDR1 is ENHRY and CDR2 SYGVKD. The CDR3 extends over 12 amino acids. Trimming left V 0 bases short and J 14 bases short, with 11 bases between. The CDR3 DNA follows: TGTGCCATCAGTGAGTCCGGGGAATTGAAGCATTTT. Its protein product is CAISESGELKHF.

A few counts support this clonotype. This rearrangement joins TRBV6-1 to TRBJ1-2; no clear D gene. CDR3 length equals 11 residues. With 3 bases removed from V and 7 bases from J, the gap between germline ends came to 6 bases. CDR1 and CDR2 (germline): MNHNS, SASEGT. Here the CDR3 DNA reads TGTGCCAGCAGTGACTTAGGTGGCTACACCTTC. The encoded protein is CASSDLGGYTF.

This rearrangement joins TRBV11-3 to TRBJ2-7; 8 bases agree with TRBD1. This CDR3 has 18 residues. CDR1 SGHNT and CDR2 YENEEA come from the germline V gene. Trimming cost V 2 bases and J 0 bases; bases outside gene matches: 12. The CDR3 sequence: CASSLSFGQGPLSYEQYF. The CDR3 nucleotides are TGTGCCAGCAGCTTATCGTTCGGACAGGGTCCCCTCTCCTACGAGCAGTACTTC.

This chain joins TRBV6-2 or TRBV6-3 and TRBJ2-2, with TRBD1 matching 8 bases. CDR1 and CDR2 (germline): MNHEY, SVGEGT. This CDR3 comprises 15 residues. The trim removed 0 bases at V and 4 bases at J, leaving 1 base unmatched. CDR3 nucleotides: TGTGCCAGCAGTTACTCCAGGGGGCGCACCGGGGAGCTGTTTTTT. Amino acid sequence: CASSYSRGRTGELFF.

The genes are TRBV19 and TRBJ1-1; no clear D gene. The CDR3 contains 13 residues. The V gene's germline CDR1 is LNHDA and CDR2 SQIVND (reference sequence). V shed 5 bases and J shed 4 bases, with 11 bases lying between them. CDR3 loop: CASSSQLSTEAFF. The CDR3 region has the DNA TGTGCCAGTAGTTCCCAACTTTCCACTGAAGCTTTCTTT. Supplemented by reference TRBV19 and TRBJ1-1, the full variable domain reads DGGITQSPKYLFRKEGQNVTLSCEQNLNHDAMYWYRQDPGQGLRLIYYSQIVNDFQKGDIAEGYSVSREKKESFPLTVTSAQKNPTAFYLCASSSQLSTEAFFGQGTRLTVV.

This rearrangement joins TRBV20-1 to TRBJ1-1; D not resolved. This CDR3 has 13 residues. Trimming stripped 6 bases from V and 5 bases from J, with 16 bases between. The germline CDR1 and CDR2 sequences are DFQATT and SNEGSKA (reference sequence). CDR3 sequence (DNA): TGCAGTGCAATCTTTCAAAGATCTACTGAAGCTTTCTTT. Encoded protein: CSAIFQRSTEAFF.

J is TRBJ1-6 and V is TRBV6-5; no definite D call. Germline CDR1 is MNHEY and CDR2 is SVGAGI. Trimming pared 4 bases from V and 7 bases from J, leaving 8 bases between. The CDR3 covers 13 residues. CDR3 sequence reads: CASSSVDNSPLHF. The CDR3 DNA is TGTGCCAGCAGTTCCGTGGACAATTCACCCCTCCACTTT.

This chain links TRBV4-1 with TRBJ1-4; D is unclear. V was shortened by 4 bases and J by 8 bases, with 11 bases between the two germline ends. The CDR3 runs to 13 residues. Germline CDR1 MGHRA, CDR2 YSYEKL. CDR3 DNA: TGCGCCAGCAGCCTTGTCCTTAGGGAAAAACTGTTTTTT. Translated: CASSLVLREKLFF.